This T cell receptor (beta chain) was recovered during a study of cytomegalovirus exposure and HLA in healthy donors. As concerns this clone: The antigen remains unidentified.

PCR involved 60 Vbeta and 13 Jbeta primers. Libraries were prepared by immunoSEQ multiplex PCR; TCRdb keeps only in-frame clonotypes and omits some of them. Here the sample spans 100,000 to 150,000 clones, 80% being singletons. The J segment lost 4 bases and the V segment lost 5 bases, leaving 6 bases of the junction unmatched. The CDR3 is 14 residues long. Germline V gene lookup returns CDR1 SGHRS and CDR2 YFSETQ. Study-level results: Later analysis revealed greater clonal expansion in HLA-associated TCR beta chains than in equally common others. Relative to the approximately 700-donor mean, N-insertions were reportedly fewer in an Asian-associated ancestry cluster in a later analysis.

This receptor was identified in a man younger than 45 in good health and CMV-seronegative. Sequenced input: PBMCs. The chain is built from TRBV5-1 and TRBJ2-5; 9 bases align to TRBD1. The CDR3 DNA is TGCGCCAGCAGGGTGGGACAGGGCCTAGAGACCCAGTACTTC. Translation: CASRVGQGLETQYF.